The source of this T cell receptor (beta chain) is a study of CD8 T cells in Susac syndrome. Germline V CDR1 and CDR2: SGDLS, YYNGEE. CDR3 length equals 14 residues. The V gene lost 0 bases and the J gene lost 3 bases, with 10 bases spanning the gap. Roughly 0.5 to 1 ug RNA was reverse transcribed with random hexamers. Multiplex immunoSEQ PCR targeted 54 Vbeta and 13 Jbeta TCR beta segments. MiXCR, applied by TCRdb to the immunoSEQ multiplex PCR reads, yields one record per CDR3 protein. The table lists fewer than 350,000 distinct CDR3 sequences, roughly 85% of them singletons. This clonotype has a handful of counts. The authors carried out high-throughput sequencing of TCR beta. They applied it to CD8+ and CD4+ T cells obtained from blood.

The chain couples TRBV9 to TRBJ2-7; D is unclear. The receptor comes from a human donor with multiple sclerosis. The sample was CD8+ T cells from PBMCs. The CDR3 protein is CASSVGLSDYEQYF. The CDR3 coding sequence is TGTGCCAGCAGCGTAGGCCTAAGCGACTACGAGCAGTACTTC.